These T cell receptor beta chains were read from a single sample in a study of blood T cells in healthy people across ages. One entry per CDR3 protein, called by TCRdb with MiXCR from the 5' RACE reads. The sample lists about 1,500,000 distinct CDR3 sequences; approximately 42% were seen once. Material for sequencing was blood. The receptors here all came from a woman between 18 and 30 years old in good health. The conserved cysteine and the conserved F or W are not part of the CDR3 here. Each record gives: D gene, V gene, clone size, J gene, CDR3 protein. A D gene is named only where the DNA matches it firmly. Clone size is shown for a subset of rows, as once, few, many or a class of expanded clone.

d_gene: -; v_gene: TRBV6-1; abundance: once; j_gene: TRBJ1-2; CDR3aa: ASQDTYNRGYT
d_gene: -; v_gene: TRBV10-3; abundance: -; j_gene: TRBJ2-2; CDR3aa: ATTGTHGELF
d_gene: TRBD1; v_gene: TRBV20-1; abundance: few; j_gene: TRBJ1-6; CDR3aa: SARDAGQGVYNSPLH
d_gene: -; v_gene: TRBV6-5; abundance: few; j_gene: TRBJ1-2; CDR3aa: ASSHPDGHGYT
d_gene: -; v_gene: TRBV6-1; abundance: -; j_gene: TRBJ2-5; CDR3aa: ASSEYEGPGILGGEQY
d_gene: TRBD2; v_gene: TRBV20-1; abundance: -; j_gene: TRBJ2-1; CDR3aa: SASSTSGGYNEQF
d_gene: -; v_gene: TRBV29-1; abundance: -; j_gene: TRBJ2-7; CDR3aa: SVRGGNSYEQY
d_gene: -; v_gene: TRBV3-1; abundance: once; j_gene: TRBJ1-2; CDR3aa: ASSRKGASYGYT
d_gene: -; v_gene: TRBV7-9; abundance: -; j_gene: TRBJ1-1; CDR3aa: ASNLNTEAF
d_gene: -; v_gene: TRBV15; abundance: few; j_gene: TRBJ2-7; CDR3aa: ATSTPGPFLYEQY
d_gene: TRBD2; v_gene: TRBV20-1; abundance: -; j_gene: TRBJ2-7; CDR3aa: SVSSGGPGNEQY
d_gene: -; v_gene: TRBV20-1; abundance: -; j_gene: TRBJ2-5; CDR3aa: SAKEGNQETQY
d_gene: TRBD2; v_gene: TRBV27; abundance: few; j_gene: TRBJ2-1; CDR3aa: ASSQAGPYNEQF
d_gene: -; v_gene: TRBV7-8; abundance: -; j_gene: TRBJ1-1; CDR3aa: ASSLGRRDGQPEAF
d_gene: -; v_gene: TRBV6-1; abundance: few; j_gene: -; CDR3aa: ASSQTDSNYEQY
d_gene: -; v_gene: TRBV5-1; abundance: few; j_gene: TRBJ1-1; CDR3aa: ARRFVCTEAF
d_gene: TRBD1; v_gene: TRBV5-1; abundance: -; j_gene: -; CDR3aa: ASSSRDRVDEQY
d_gene: -; v_gene: TRBV24-1; abundance: -; j_gene: TRBJ1-1; CDR3aa: ATSDFHGVGTEAF
d_gene: -; v_gene: TRBV2; abundance: few; j_gene: TRBJ1-2; CDR3aa: ASNVEAEGYT
d_gene: -; v_gene: TRBV7-9; abundance: -; j_gene: TRBJ2-3; CDR3aa: ASSLVMMAADTQY
d_gene: -; v_gene: TRBV20-1; abundance: -; j_gene: TRBJ1-5; CDR3aa: SAKGASNQPQH
d_gene: TRBD1; v_gene: TRBV29-1; abundance: few; j_gene: TRBJ1-2; CDR3aa: SVVGTGPGGYT
d_gene: -; v_gene: TRBV11-2; abundance: -; j_gene: TRBJ2-7; CDR3aa: ASTEKPGGSYEQY
d_gene: TRBD1; v_gene: TRBV11-3; abundance: -; j_gene: TRBJ2-1; CDR3aa: ASSYPGTDYNEQF
d_gene: TRBD2; v_gene: TRBV10-3; abundance: -; j_gene: TRBJ2-1; CDR3aa: ATIRGAGGLSDEQF
d_gene: TRBD1; v_gene: TRBV3-1; abundance: -; j_gene: TRBJ2-6; CDR3aa: ASSPRDRGSSGANVLT
d_gene: -; v_gene: TRBV6-1; abundance: -; j_gene: TRBJ1-1; CDR3aa: ASSEGAAF
d_gene: -; v_gene: TRBV29-1; abundance: few; j_gene: TRBJ2-4; CDR3aa: SVEDAPGAKNIQY
d_gene: TRBD1; v_gene: TRBV4-1; abundance: -; j_gene: TRBJ2-7; CDR3aa: APKYGQGTYEQY
d_gene: -; v_gene: TRBV29-1; abundance: few; j_gene: TRBJ2-5; CDR3aa: SVESPAVGPAQY
d_gene: -; v_gene: TRBV7-2; abundance: few; j_gene: TRBJ1-2; CDR3aa: ASRRGHNSIEDYGYT
d_gene: TRBD2; v_gene: TRBV2; abundance: -; j_gene: TRBJ2-3; CDR3aa: ASSEAKTSGFLDTQY
d_gene: TRBD2; v_gene: TRBV20-1; abundance: -; j_gene: TRBJ2-5; CDR3aa: SAQKREGETQY
d_gene: TRBD2; v_gene: TRBV18; abundance: -; j_gene: TRBJ2-1; CDR3aa: ASSQTWTSGRNEQF
d_gene: TRBD2; v_gene: TRBV7-9; abundance: -; j_gene: TRBJ2-7; CDR3aa: ASSLIAGGPDEQY
d_gene: -; v_gene: TRBV12-3/TRBV12-4; abundance: -; j_gene: TRBJ2-2; CDR3aa: ASSGQVTGELF
d_gene: -; v_gene: TRBV7-9; abundance: -; j_gene: TRBJ2-5; CDR3aa: ASSLRAKLVVETQY
d_gene: -; v_gene: TRBV30; abundance: few; j_gene: TRBJ2-7; CDR3aa: AWSVQVQSEQY
d_gene: -; v_gene: TRBV27; abundance: -; j_gene: TRBJ1-2; CDR3aa: ASSMLGTEIGYT
d_gene: -; v_gene: TRBV4-1; abundance: -; j_gene: TRBJ2-3; CDR3aa: ASCLGQFTDTQY
d_gene: -; v_gene: TRBV5-1; abundance: few; j_gene: TRBJ2-3; CDR3aa: ASSLAGAGPDTQY
d_gene: TRBD2; v_gene: TRBV10-3; abundance: -; j_gene: TRBJ2-3; CDR3aa: AISEPRLAGSTDTQY
d_gene: -; v_gene: TRBV29-1; abundance: few; j_gene: TRBJ2-6; CDR3aa: SVEMGANVLT
d_gene: TRBD1; v_gene: TRBV7-2; abundance: -; j_gene: TRBJ2-6; CDR3aa: ASSHPGQVSGANVLT
d_gene: TRBD1; v_gene: TRBV19; abundance: -; j_gene: TRBJ2-7; CDR3aa: ASSTADRGLSYEQY
d_gene: TRBD2; v_gene: TRBV11-1; abundance: -; j_gene: TRBJ2-3; CDR3aa: ASSLPLGLAGVPDTQY
d_gene: TRBD1; v_gene: TRBV5-4; abundance: -; j_gene: TRBJ2-4; CDR3aa: ASSLGGTGGTENIQY
d_gene: TRBD1; v_gene: TRBV20-1; abundance: few; j_gene: TRBJ1-2; CDR3aa: SASPSTGGTYGYT
d_gene: TRBD1; v_gene: TRBV27; abundance: -; j_gene: TRBJ2-1; CDR3aa: ASSAVDRENEQF
d_gene: -; v_gene: TRBV5-6; abundance: -; j_gene: TRBJ2-5; CDR3aa: ASSPGTRDNEQY
d_gene: -; v_gene: TRBV20-1; abundance: -; j_gene: TRBJ2-5; CDR3aa: SAPGLPPETQY
d_gene: -; v_gene: TRBV6-6; abundance: -; j_gene: TRBJ2-7; CDR3aa: ASSYSGGGEQY
d_gene: -; v_gene: TRBV12-3/TRBV12-4; abundance: few; j_gene: TRBJ1-2; CDR3aa: ASSLTEANYGYT
d_gene: -; v_gene: TRBV2; abundance: -; j_gene: TRBJ2-7; CDR3aa: ASRRDANSYEQY
d_gene: -; v_gene: TRBV2; abundance: -; j_gene: TRBJ2-3; CDR3aa: ASSREQSRTDTQY